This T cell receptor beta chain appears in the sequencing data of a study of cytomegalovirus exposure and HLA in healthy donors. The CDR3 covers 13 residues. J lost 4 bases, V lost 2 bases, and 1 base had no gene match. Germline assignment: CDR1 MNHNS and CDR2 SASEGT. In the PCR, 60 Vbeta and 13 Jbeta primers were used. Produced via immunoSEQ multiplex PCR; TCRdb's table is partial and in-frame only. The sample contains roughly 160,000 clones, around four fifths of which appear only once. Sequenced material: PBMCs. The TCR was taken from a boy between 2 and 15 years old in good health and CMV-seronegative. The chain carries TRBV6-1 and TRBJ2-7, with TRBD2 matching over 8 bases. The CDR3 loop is CASSESSGYEQYF. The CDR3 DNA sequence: TGTGCCAGCAGTGAATCTAGCGGGTACGAGCAGTACTTC.